This entry lists 32 T cell receptor beta chains sequenced from one sample in a study of sequential checkpoint blockade in melanoma. Method: immunoSEQ multiplex PCR; TCRdb's copy keeps in-frame clones and lacks some. The data show approximately 23,000 clones, 80% to 85% seen once. The treatment was: randomized to nivolumab then ipilimumab (arm A) or the reverse (arm B). Sequencing was performed on CD8+ T cells sorted from blood (inferred from file names), taken from a patient given nivolumab and ipilimumab in sequence. These receptors were collected from a human donor with melanoma.

This sequence joins TRBV15 and TRBJ2-1, with 9 bases identical to TRBD1. This CDR3 comprises 14 residues. V gave up 3 bases and J gave up 7 bases; unmatched junction bases: 4. Germline V CDR1 and CDR2: LNHNV, YYDKDF (reference sequence). CDR3 nucleotide sequence: TGTGCCACCAGCAGGGCGACAGGGGGGAATGAGCAGTTCTTC. This sequence encodes CATSRATGGNEQFF. Variable domain in full (rest from reference TRBV15 and TRBJ2-1): DAMVIQNPRYQVTQFGKPVTLSCSQTLNHNVMYWYQQKSSQAPKLLFHYYDKDFNNEADTPDNFQSRRPNTSFCFLDIRSPGLGDTAMYLCATSRATGGNEQFFGPGTRLTVL.

The V and J genes are TRBV29-1 and TRBJ2-1; D perhaps matches TRBD1 (6 bases). The CDR3 covers 13 residues. Germline CDR1 SQVTM, CDR2 ANQGSEA. Trimming cost V 4 bases and J 3 bases, with 10 bases left between them. In DNA, the CDR3 is TGCAGCGTTGGTCGGACAGACTACAATGAGCAGTTCTTC. The encoded protein is CSVGRTDYNEQFF.

CDR3 sequence (DNA): TGTGCCAGCAGCCACCCACTCGCTCCTAGCAGGAACACTGAAGCTTTCTTT. Encoded protein: CASSHPLAPSRNTEAFF. This chain joins TRBV9 and TRBJ1-1; D not resolved. V lost 4 bases and J 1 base, leaving 20 bases between the germline ends. Per the germline V gene, CDR1 is SGDLS and CDR2 is YYNGEE. This CDR3 has 17 residues.

This chain joins TRBV13 and TRBJ2-2; 7 nucleotides align to TRBD1. Germline lookup yields CDR1 PRHDT and CDR2 FYEKMQ (reference sequence). V lost 4 bases, J lost 2 bases, and 4 bases stayed unmatched. The CDR3 has 15 residues. The CDR3 region has the DNA TGTGCCAGCAGCTCCGGGACAGCAAACACCGGGGAGCTGTTTTTT. Translating it yields CASSSGTANTGELFF.

The genes are TRBV27 and TRBJ2-7; 8 nucleotides match TRBD1. This CDR3 spans 14 amino acids. Germline V gene lookup returns CDR1 MNHEY and CDR2 SMNVEV (reference sequence). With 4 bases clipped from V and 2 bases from J, the junction kept 4 bases outside the gene matches. The CDR3 nucleotides read TGTGCCAGCAGTTCGAGACAGGGGACCTACGAGCAGTACTTC. Its translation: CASSSRQGTYEQYF.

The chain links TRBV6-4 to TRBJ1-5; unclear D gene. Germline values: CDR1 MRHNA, CDR2 SNTAGT. Between the trimmed V and J ends, which lost 0 bases and 0 bases, there was a span of 15 bases. CDR3 length: 18 residues. The CDR3: CASSDSKIVRGSNQPQHF. The CDR3 DNA sequence: TGTGCCAGCAGTGACTCGAAAATCGTCCGCGGTAGCAATCAGCCCCAGCATTTT.

This chain uses TRBV21-1 with TRBJ2-4; the table calls TRBD2, which could not be checked here. TRBV21-1 is recorded as a pseudogene. CDR3 length equals 21 residues. The CDR3 DNA follows: TGTGCCAGCAGCACAGGGACTAGCGGGAGGAGGAGAGTACTAGCCAAAAACATTCAGTACTTC. Residues: CASSTGTSGRRRVLAKNIQYF.

The gene calls are TRBV4-1 and TRBJ2-1, with a tentative D call TRBD2 (5 bases). Germline lookup yields CDR1 MGHRA and CDR2 YSYEKL. This CDR3 has 13 residues. Trimming shortened V by 4 bases and J by 7 bases, and 11 bases separated the two germline ends. The DNA for the CDR3 is TGCGCCAGCAGCCCGCGTCTAGCTAATGAGCAGTTCTTC. Encoded protein: CASSPRLANEQFF.

The chain combines TRBV27 with TRBJ2-2, with TRBD1 matching over 9 bases. The trim removed 3 bases at V and 4 bases at J, leaving 12 bases unmatched. In germline, CDR1 is MNHEY, CDR2 SMNVEV (reference sequence). This CDR3 contains 18 residues. As DNA, the CDR3 is TGTGCCAGCAGTTTCCCCGAACAGGGGGCGCTTGGCACCGGGGAGCTGTTTTTT. Residues: CASSFPEQGALGTGELFF.

J is TRBJ2-7 and V is TRBV11-2, with 7 bases matching TRBD1. In germline, CDR1 is SGHAT, CDR2 FQNNGV. The junction had 9 bases not matched to a gene; V was cut back by 4 bases and J by 3 bases. CDR3 size: 15 residues. The CDR3 here is CASSSPETGLYEQYF. CDR3 nucleotides: TGTGCCAGCAGCTCCCCAGAGACAGGGCTCTACGAGCAGTACTTC. Complete variable domain (other parts from reference TRBV11-2 and TRBJ2-7): EAGVAQSPRYKIIEKRQSVAFWCNPISGHATLYWYQQILGQGPKLLIQFQNNGVVDDSQLPKDRFSAERLKGVDSTLKIQPAKLEDSAVYLCASSSPETGLYEQYFGPGTRLTVT.

This rearrangement joins TRBV5-6 to TRBJ2-7; TRBD2 agrees at 11 bases. The CDR3 runs to 16 residues. Germline V gene lookup returns CDR1 SGHDT and CDR2 YYEEEE. V dropped 4 bases and J dropped 4; count of bases not matched to a gene: 10. CDR3 nucleotide sequence: TGTGCCAGCAGCCGACTAGCGGGAAACCCATGGTACGAGCAGTACTTC. This codes for CASSRLAGNPWYEQYF.

In this sample, this clone is medium-sized. The V gene is TRBV28, the J gene TRBJ2-3, with 9 bases matching TRBD2. Germline CDR1 and CDR2: MDHEN and SYDVKM. After removal of 3 bases from V and 5 bases from J, the junction contained 6 bases not matched to a gene. CDR3 length equals 15 residues. The DNA of the CDR3 is TGTGCCAGCAGTTTTCTGCGGGGGGGCCAAGATACGCAGTATTTT. Translated, it gives CASSFLRGGQDTQYF.

The rearrangement links TRBV4-3 to TRBJ2-1; TRBD2 aligns across 8 bases. The J segment lost 3 bases and the V segment lost 4 bases, leaving 5 bases of the junction unmatched. The germline CDR1 and CDR2 sequences are LGHNA and YSLEER. CDR3 length: 15 amino acids. Written as DNA, the CDR3 is TGCGCCAGCAGCCGCAGACTAGCGAACTACAATGAGCAGTTCTTC. This sequence encodes CASSRRLANYNEQFF.

The chain is built from TRBV27 and TRBJ2-5; tentatively, D is TRBD2 (6 bases). CDR3 length: 14 amino acids. V shed 2 bases and J shed 2 bases, with 9 bases lying between them. The germline V gene encodes CDR1 MNHEY and CDR2 SMNVEV (reference sequence). The CDR3 sequence is CASSLGGLQETQYF. CDR3 nucleotides: TGTGCCAGCAGTTTAGGGGGACTTCAAGAGACCCAGTACTTC.

This clone is a singleton in its sample. The CDR3 protein is CASSQERGIAGRGADTQYF. CDR3 nucleotides: TGCGCCAGCAGCCAAGAGCGGGGAATAGCGGGGCGGGGGGCAGATACGCAGTATTTT. This chain joins TRBV4-3 and TRBJ2-3; 8 bases fit TRBD2. After removal of 0 bases from V and 4 bases from J, the junction contained 15 bases not matched to a gene. Germline V gives CDR1 LGHNA, CDR2 YSLEER. This CDR3 contains 19 residues.

Turning to this clone: Other DNA sequences in the sample encode the same CDR3. The chain recombines TRBV7-9 with TRBJ1-2; 10 nucleotides align to TRBD1. The CDR3 loop spans 17 amino acids. With 4 bases clipped from V and 0 bases from J, the junction kept 8 bases outside the gene matches. CDR1 and CDR2 from the germline V gene are SEHNR and FQNEAQ (reference sequence). The CDR3 DNA is TGTGCCAGCAGCTCCCCCGGGACAGGGGCAACTAACTATGGCTACACCTTC. Translated, it gives CASSSPGTGATNYGYTF.

The J gene is TRBJ2-5, the V gene TRBV6-1, with 7 bases that match TRBD1. The J segment lost 2 bases and the V segment lost 5 bases, leaving 5 bases of the junction unmatched. The CDR3 consists of 14 residues. Germline V gives CDR1 MNHNS, CDR2 SASEGT. This CDR3 reads CASSLRDRQETQYF. CDR3 bases: TGTGCCAGCAGTCTCCGGGACAGACAAGAGACCCAGTACTTC.

The chain uses TRBV28 and TRBJ2-7, with 7 bases identical to TRBD1. V lost 6 bases, J lost 4 bases, and 6 bases stayed unmatched. The CDR3 contains 13 residues. The germline CDR1 and CDR2 sequences are MDHEN and SYDVKM. CDR3 sequence reads: CASSTGVMYEQYF. CDR3 in DNA: TGTGCCAGCAGCACAGGGGTCATGTACGAGCAGTACTTC.

The chain combines TRBV4-3 with TRBJ2-2; D unclear. The CDR3 has 15 amino acids. Germline V gene data show CDR1 as LGHNA and CDR2 as YSLEER. Trimming stripped 1 base from V and 2 bases from J, with 8 bases between. CDR3 amino acids: CASSQGDTNTGELFF. The CDR3 bases are TGCGCCAGCAGCCAAGGAGACACCAACACCGGGGAGCTGTTTTTT.

The chain has TRBV28 and TRBJ2-5, with 9 bases fitting TRBD2. Germline V gene data show CDR1 as MDHEN and CDR2 as SYDVKM. This CDR3 contains 15 residues. V trimming: 5 bases; J trimming: 3 bases; junction bases outside the gene matches: 7. CDR3 in DNA: TGTGCCAGCAGTCCTCAGTTAGCGGGAGAAGAGACCCAGTACTTC. Amino acids: CASSPQLAGEETQYF.

About this clone: Other DNA sequences in the sample encode the same CDR3. The chain is built from TRBV7-9 and TRBJ1-5; TRBD1 might be the D (6 bases). There are 13 residues in the CDR3. V was shortened by 6 bases and J by 3 bases, with 9 bases between the two germline ends. CDR1 is SEHNR and CDR2 is FQNEAQ in the germline V gene (reference sequence). DNA of the CDR3: TGTGCCAGCAGTCGGACAGTCAATCAGCCCCAGCATTTT. Amino acid sequence: CASSRTVNQPQHF.

The chain is built from TRBV27 and TRBJ2-1; TRBD2 aligns across 8 bases. Unmatched junction bases numbered 3, after V lost 4 bases and J lost 1 base. The CDR3 extends over 15 amino acids. Per the germline V gene, CDR1 is MNHEY and CDR2 is SMNVEV (reference sequence). CDR3 amino acids: CASSSGGRSYNEQFF. The DNA of the CDR3 is TGTGCCAGCAGTTCGGGCGGGAGGTCCTACAATGAGCAGTTCTTC.

This rearrangement joins TRBV10-2 to TRBJ2-2; 8 nucleotides align to TRBD1. Losses at the gene ends were 8 bases for V and 6 bases for J; bases not matched to a gene: 5. CDR1 and CDR2 from the germline V gene are WSHSY and SAAADI. The CDR3 contains 13 residues. Here the CDR3 DNA reads TGCGCCAGCCTTGGACAGGGCCCCGGGGAGCTGTTTTTT. It translates to CASLGQGPGELFF.

The V and J genes are TRBV27 and TRBJ2-1; the match to TRBD1 covers 8 bases. The CDR3 is 17 amino acids. Germline V CDR1 and CDR2: MNHEY, SMNVEV (reference sequence). With 5 bases clipped from V and 8 bases from J, the junction kept 17 bases outside the gene matches. The CDR3 is CASSLFRGTGTSHEQFF. CDR3 DNA: TGTGCCAGCAGTCTATTTAGGGGGACAGGAACGAGCCATGAGCAGTTCTTC.

The V and J genes are TRBV5-1 and TRBJ2-7; D perhaps matches TRBD2 (6 bases). V dropped 2 bases and J dropped 0 bases, with 6 bases sitting between them. The length of the CDR3 is 13 residues. Germline V gene data show CDR1 as SGHRS and CDR2 as YFSETQ. The CDR3 DNA follows: TGCGCCAGCAGCTTCGGGGGCTCCTACGAGCAGTACTTC. Its protein is CASSFGGSYEQYF.

CDR3 sequence (DNA): TGTGCCAGCACCCCACTGAGACAGGGGAGCCAGCCCCAGCATTTT. Residues: CASTPLRQGSQPQHF. The V gene is TRBV2, the J gene TRBJ1-5; 8 bases fit TRBD1. The V gene's germline CDR1 is SNHLY and CDR2 FYNNEI. This CDR3 contains 15 residues. V lost 7 bases to trimming and J lost 7 bases; unmatched junction nucleotides: 12.

V and J are TRBV11-2 and TRBJ2-7, with no clear D. The CDR3 sequence is 14 residues long. CDR1 and CDR2 from the germline V gene are SGHAT and FQNNGV. With 1 base removed from V and 2 bases from J, the gap between germline ends came to 9 bases. For the CDR3, the DNA is TGTGCCAGCAGCTTAGTTGCCCAGACCTACGAGCAGTACTTC. Residues: CASSLVAQTYEQYF.

The rearrangement links TRBV28 to TRBJ2-3, with 7 nucleotides matching TRBD1. Germline loops: CDR1 MDHEN, CDR2 SYDVKM. J gave up 9 bases and V 5 bases, and 8 bases lay outside the gene matches. This CDR3 has 13 residues. CDR3 bases: TGTGCCAGCAGTATCAAGACAGGGAAGACGCAGTATTTT. As protein: CASSIKTGKTQYF.

The chain uses TRBV29-1 and TRBJ2-5, with D possibly TRBD1 on 5 matching bases. CDR3 length: 13 amino acids. Germline V gene lookup returns CDR1 SQVTM and CDR2 ANQGSEA. V dropped 7 bases and J dropped 5 bases, with 17 bases sitting between them. The CDR3 DNA sequence: TGCAGCGCCTCTCAGGGATCCGGGGAGACCCAGTACTTC. This codes for CSASQGSGETQYF.

This clone was seen only a few times. The rearrangement joins TRBV6-4 to TRBJ2-7, with D perhaps matching TRBD2 (5 bases). The germline CDR1 and CDR2 sequences are MRHNA and SNTAGT. The CDR3 totals 13 residues. V was trimmed by 3 bases and J by 4 bases, leaving 10 bases between them. CDR3 nucleotides: TGTGCCAGCAGTGAGTACGGCGGGTACGAGCAGTACTTC. It encodes CASSEYGGYEQYF.

The table lists this clone with a count of one. V gene TRBV7-2 combines with J gene TRBJ2-3; 8 bases agree with TRBD2. This CDR3 has 17 amino acids. Trimming cost V 1 base and J 2 bases; bases outside gene matches: 8. Germline V gene lookup returns CDR1 SGHTA and CDR2 FQGNSA. The CDR3 DNA sequence: TGTGCCAGCAGCTTAGACTCCGCTAGCGGGTTCACAGATACGCAGTATTTT. Its translation is CASSLDSASGFTDTQYF.

The chain carries TRBV6-5 and TRBJ2-2; possibly TRBD1 for D (5 bases). CDR1 is MNHEY, CDR2 SVGAGI, per germline. The CDR3 loop spans 14 amino acids. The germline V and J ends were trimmed by 7 bases and 10 bases, with 19 bases remaining between them. CDR3 in amino acids: CASTPDSIWAELFF. Here the CDR3 DNA reads TGTGCCAGCACACCCGACAGCATCTGGGCGGAGCTGTTTTTT.